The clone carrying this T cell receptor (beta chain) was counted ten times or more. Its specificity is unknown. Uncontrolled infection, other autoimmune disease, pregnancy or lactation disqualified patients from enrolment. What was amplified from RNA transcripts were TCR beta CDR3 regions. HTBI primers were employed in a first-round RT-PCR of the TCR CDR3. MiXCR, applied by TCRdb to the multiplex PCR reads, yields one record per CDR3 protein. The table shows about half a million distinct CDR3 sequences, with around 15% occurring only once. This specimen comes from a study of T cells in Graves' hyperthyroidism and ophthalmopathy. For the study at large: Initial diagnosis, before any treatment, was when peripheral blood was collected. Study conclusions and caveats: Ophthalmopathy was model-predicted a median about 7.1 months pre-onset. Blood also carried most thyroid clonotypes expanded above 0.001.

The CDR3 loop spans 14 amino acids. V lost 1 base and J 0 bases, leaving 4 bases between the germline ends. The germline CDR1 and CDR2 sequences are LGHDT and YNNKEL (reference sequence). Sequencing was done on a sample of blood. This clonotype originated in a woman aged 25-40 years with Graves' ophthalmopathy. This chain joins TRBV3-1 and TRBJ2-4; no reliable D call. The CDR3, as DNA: TGTGCCAGCAGCCAAGGCCTAGCCAAAAACATTCAGTACTTC. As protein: CASSQGLAKNIQYF. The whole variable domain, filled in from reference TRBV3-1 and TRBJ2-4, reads DTAVSQTPKYLVTQMGNDKSIKCEQNLGHDTMYWYKQDSKKFLKIMFSYNNKELIINETVPNRFSPKSPDKAHLNLHINSLELGDSAVYFCASSQGLAKNIQYFGAGTRLSVL.